One sample yielded the 27 T cell receptor beta chains listed below, sequenced in a study of beta chain features in type 1 diabetes. Study-level results: TCRB CDR3s were moderately but significantly shorter in Type 1 diabetes patients in all four CD4+ subsets.

No antigen has been assigned to these receptors. The investigators reverse transcribed all of the isolated RNA, so they sequenced expressed TCRB transcripts. Profiling relied on immunoSEQ multiplex PCR, and the TCRdb table lists in-frame clones only, not all of them. The sample lists hundreds of thousands of clones; about 14% were seen once. The sequenced sample was naive CD4+ T cells from blood. The receptor source for this set is a man aged 18 to 29 with type 1 diabetes.

This clone was found a few times. V is TRBV30 and J is TRBJ2-7; TRBD1 aligns across 7 bases. The V gene's germline CDR1 is GTSNPN and CDR2 SVGIG (reference sequence). The J segment lost 6 bases and the V segment lost 2 bases, leaving 10 bases of the junction unmatched. The CDR3 loop spans 14 amino acids. CDR3 nucleotides: TGTGCCTGGAGTACAAACAGGGGTGAGGGCGAGCAGTACTTC. It yields the protein CAWSTNRGEGEQYF.

The J gene is TRBJ2-7, the V gene TRBV5-4; D is possibly TRBD1 (5 bases). The CDR3 runs 13 residues. Trimming took off 0 bases at V and 3 bases at J, with 7 bases between the two ends. The germline gives CDR1 SGHNT, CDR2 YYREEE (reference sequence). CDR3 residues: CASSLGQLYEQYF. In DNA form, the CDR3 reads TGTGCCAGCAGCTTGGGACAGCTCTACGAGCAGTACTTC.

This clone was observed a handful of times. CDR3 protein: CASRATEEGPQYF. The DNA for the CDR3 is TGTGCCAGTAGGGCGACAGAGGAGGGCCCCCAGTACTTC. This chain connects TRBV19 to TRBJ2-5; D might be TRBD2 (6 bases). V shed 6 bases and J shed 9 bases, with 17 bases lying between them. Germline V gives CDR1 LNHDA, CDR2 SQIVND (reference sequence). This CDR3 is built from 13 residues. The complete variable domain, with remaining parts taken from reference TRBV19 and TRBJ2-5, reads DGGITQSPKYLFRKEGQNVTLSCEQNLNHDAMYWYRQDPGQGLRLIYYSQIVNDFQKGDIAEGYSVSREKKESFPLTVTSAQKNPTAFYLCASRATEEGPQYFGPGTRLLVL.

A few counts support this clone. The chain carries TRBV30 and TRBJ1-1; no firm D call. This CDR3 has 13 amino acids. Trimming removed 3 bases from V and 0 bases from J, with 8 bases in between. Germline V gene lookup returns CDR1 GTSNPN and CDR2 SVGIG (reference sequence). CDR3 in DNA: TGTGCCTGGAGCGCCTCATTGAACACTGAAGCTTTCTTT. Its translation is CAWSASLNTEAFF. The full variable domain, completed using reference TRBV30 and TRBJ1-1, is SQTIHQWPATLVQPVGSPLSLECTVEGTSNPNLYWYRQAAGRGLQLLFYSVGIGQISSEVPQNLSASRPQDRQFILSSKKLLLSDSGFYLCAWSASLNTEAFFGQGTRLTVV.

The chain couples TRBV30 to TRBJ1-3, with 9 bases fitting TRBD1. The trim removed 5 bases at V and 4 bases at J, leaving 6 bases unmatched. Germline assignment: CDR1 GTSNPN and CDR2 SVGIG (reference sequence). CDR3 length: 14 amino acids. The CDR3 loop is CAWGQGMYGNTIYF. CDR3 nucleotides: TGTGCCTGGGGACAGGGGATGTACGGAAACACCATATATTTT.

In its sample, this clone was seen once. J is TRBJ1-2 and V is TRBV6-5, with no clear D. Trimming removed 0 bases at V and 2 bases at J, with 13 bases between. Germline assignment: CDR1 MNHEY and CDR2 SVGAGI. The CDR3 totals 16 residues. The CDR3 DNA reads TGTGCCAGCAGTTACTCGTTCGACGGACCCAACTATGGCTACACCTTC. It translates to CASSYSFDGPNYGYTF.

This clone was seen a handful of times. This rearrangement joins TRBV28 to TRBJ1-6; D is perhaps TRBD1 (5 bases). CDR1 MDHEN and CDR2 SYDVKM come from the germline V gene. The V end lost 5 bases, the J end lost 10 bases, and 15 bases lay between the germline ends. There are 14 residues in the CDR3. CDR3 loop: CASSLGGRRSPLHF. Here the CDR3 DNA reads TGTGCCAGCAGTCTCGGGGGAAGGAGGTCACCCCTCCACTTT.

The chain carries TRBV18 and TRBJ2-3, with 10 positions matching TRBD2. Germline CDR1 reads KGHSH; CDR2 reads LQKENI. The V gene end was trimmed by 2 bases and the J gene end by 4 bases; junction bases not matched to a gene: 12. The CDR3 has 18 amino acids. The CDR3 nucleotides read TGTGCCAGCTCACCAATCGAACTAGCGGGGACCACGGCAGATACGCAGTATTTT. This translates into CASSPIELAGTTADTQYF.

The chain is built from TRBV6-5 and TRBJ1-2; tentative D call: TRBD1 (5 bases). The CDR3 runs 15 residues. Germline V gives CDR1 MNHEY, CDR2 SVGAGI. V was trimmed by 0 bases and J by 4 bases, leaving 12 bases between them. The CDR3 nucleotides are TGTGCCAGCAGTTACTCGATCCAGGGATCCTATGGCTACACCTTC. Encoded protein: CASSYSIQGSYGYTF.

CDR3 nucleotides: TGTGCCAGTAGTCCCCAGACTATTATCAATGAGCAGTTCTTC. This sequence encodes CASSPQTIINEQFF. This chain uses TRBV19 with TRBJ2-1; maybe TRBD2 (5 bases). CDR1 is LNHDA and CDR2 is SQIVND in the germline V gene (reference sequence). Trimming pared 5 bases from V and 6 bases from J, leaving 14 bases between. This CDR3 is 14 amino acids long.

The CDR3 spells CASSVDRSPGELFF. Written as DNA, the CDR3 is TGTGCCAGCAGCGTGGACAGAAGCCCCGGGGAGCTGTTTTTT. The chain uses TRBV9 and TRBJ2-2, with D perhaps TRBD1 (6 bases). V was shortened by 2 bases and J by 6 bases, with 11 bases between the two germline ends. This CDR3 has 14 amino acids. Germline CDR1 reads SGDLS; CDR2 reads YYNGEE.

This clone appeared a few times. V is TRBV18 and J is TRBJ1-1; D is unclear. V was clipped by 0 bases and J by 0 bases, with 11 bases between them. The CDR3 extends over 16 amino acids. Germline-derived CDR1 and CDR2 are KGHSH and LQKENI. The CDR3 DNA is TGTGCCAGCTCACCACCGTTCCGGGTGATGAACACTGAAGCTTTCTTT. Its protein product is CASSPPFRVMNTEAFF.

This clone was observed a few times. In DNA, the CDR3 is TGCGCCAGCAGCCACTGGATAGACAGGTATGACAAAAACATTCAGTACTTC. This encodes CASSHWIDRYDKNIQYF. The chain combines TRBV4-1 with TRBJ2-4, with D perhaps matching TRBD1 (6 bases). V was trimmed by 3 bases and J by 3 bases, leaving 18 bases between them. Germline V gene sequence: CDR1 MGHRA, CDR2 YSYEKL. The CDR3 length is 17 residues.

This clone has just a few counts. The chain carries TRBV7-2 and TRBJ2-3; the D call may be TRBD1 or TRBD2 (6 bases each). The CDR3 consists of 14 residues. Trimming left V 2 bases short and J 5 bases short, with 11 bases between. Germline V gives CDR1 SGHTA, CDR2 FQGNSA. This CDR3 reads CASSLRGAGDTQYF. CDR3 coding DNA: TGTGCCAGCAGCTTAAGGGGGGCAGGAGATACGCAGTATTTT.

The gene calls are TRBV25-1 and TRBJ1-2; D is unresolved. Per germline, CDR1 MGHDK and CDR2 SYGVNS. Trimming removed 0 bases from V and 4 bases from J, with 6 bases in between. The CDR3 totals 13 residues. CDR3 in amino acids: CASSEYEAYGYTF. The CDR3 coding sequence is TGTGCCAGCAGTGAATATGAGGCCTATGGCTACACCTTC.

The chain employs TRBV2 and TRBJ2-1; D is perhaps TRBD1 or TRBD2 (5 bases each). V was cut by 0 bases and J by 10 bases, with 7 bases left in between. The CDR3 contains 12 residues. The germline V gene encodes CDR1 SNHLY and CDR2 FYNNEI. CDR3 sequence: CASSEAGVEQFF. CDR3 sequence (DNA): TGTGCCAGCAGTGAAGCGGGGGTAGAGCAGTTCTTC.

This clone was counted only a few times. The V and J genes are TRBV7-6 and TRBJ1-1; no definite D call. The CDR3 spans 13 residues. V dropped 5 bases and J dropped 1 base, with 8 bases sitting between them. The germline gives CDR1 SGHVS, CDR2 FNYEAQ. CDR3 coding DNA: TGTGCCAGCAGCGTTACAGAGAACACTGAAGCTTTCTTT. Protein product: CASSVTENTEAFF.

This clone was observed a handful of times. The chain uses TRBV2 and TRBJ2-1; 8 bases align to TRBD2. Germline loops: CDR1 SNHLY, CDR2 FYNNEI. The J segment lost 3 bases and the V segment lost 8 bases, leaving 3 bases of the junction unmatched. The CDR3 is made up of 13 amino acids. Here the CDR3 DNA reads TGTGCCAGCCTACTAGCGGACTACAATGAGCAGTTCTTC. The encoded protein is CASLLADYNEQFF. Looking up the rest from reference TRBV2 and TRBJ2-1 gives the full variable domain: EPEVTQTPSHQVTQMGQEVILRCVPISNHLYFYWYRQILGQKVEFLVSFYNNEISEKSEIFDDQFSVERPDGSNFTLKIRSTKLEDSAMYFCASLLADYNEQFFGPGTRLTVL.

This clone was seen a few times. The rearrangement links TRBV14 to TRBJ2-5; D may be TRBD1 or TRBD2 (7 bases each). The CDR3 is 16 residues long. The germline CDR1 and CDR2 sequences are SGHDN and FVKESK. With 5 bases removed from V and 4 bases from J, the gap between germline ends came to 20 bases. CDR3: CASSSRTGRGVETQYF. The CDR3 coding sequence is TGTGCCAGCAGCTCCCGGACAGGCCGGGGGGTAGAGACCCAGTACTTC. Full variable domain (rest looked up from reference TRBV14 and TRBJ2-5): EAGVTQFPSHSVIEKGQTVTLRCDPISGHDNLYWYRRVMGKEIKFLLHFVKESKQDESGMPNNRFLAERTGGTYSTLKVQPAELEDSGVYFCASSSRTGRGVETQYFGPGTRLLVL.

This clone was seen only a few times. The rearrangement joins TRBV5-4 to TRBJ2-5, with 10 bases lining up with TRBD1. Germline V gives CDR1 SGHNT, CDR2 YYREEE (reference sequence). The V gene end was trimmed by 4 bases and the J gene end by 2 bases; junction bases not matched to a gene: 8. The CDR3 consists of 16 residues. The CDR3 DNA sequence: TGTGCCAGCAGCGCCGGGACAGGGGACCTTCAAGAGACCCAGTACTTC. Amino acids: CASSAGTGDLQETQYF.

This clone was seen only a few times. J is TRBJ2-3 and V is TRBV9, with D unclear. The CDR3 consists of 14 residues. Germline values: CDR1 SGDLS, CDR2 YYNGEE. The V gene lost 1 base and the J gene lost 0 bases, with 6 bases spanning the gap. The CDR3, as DNA: TGTGCCAGCAGCGTATTCAGCAGCACAGATACGCAGTATTTT. This translates into CASSVFSSTDTQYF.

The rearrangement uses TRBV6-5 and TRBJ1-2; TRBD1 might be the D (5 bases). Germline V gene data show CDR1 as MNHEY and CDR2 as SVGAGI. This CDR3 has 15 residues. V lost 0 bases and J lost 5, with 13 bases in between. The CDR3 protein is CASSYSIGAGYGYTF. The CDR3 DNA reads as TGTGCCAGCAGTTACTCGATCGGGGCTGGGTATGGCTACACCTTC.

The genes are TRBV13 and TRBJ2-7; no clear D gene. The length of the CDR3 is 11 residues. CDR1 is PRHDT, CDR2 FYEKMQ, per germline (reference sequence). Trimming cost V 4 bases and J 4 bases, with 5 bases left between them. CDR3 residues: CASSSYYEQYF. The CDR3 bases are TGTGCCAGCAGCTCATATTACGAGCAGTACTTC.

The table lists this clone with a few counts. The chain uses TRBV29-1 and TRBJ2-5; D perhaps matches TRBD1 (5 bases). The germline V gene encodes CDR1 SQVTM and CDR2 ANQGSEA. The CDR3 loop spans 15 amino acids. The V and J ends lost 6 bases and 5 bases respectively, with 22 bases between them. CDR3 loop: CSVARTTELRETQYF. CDR3 sequence (DNA): TGCAGCGTGGCTAGAACGACAGAATTGAGGGAGACCCAGTACTTC.

This clone was counted a few times. The rearrangement uses TRBV5-1 and TRBJ2-3, with 7 bases that match TRBD1. This CDR3 comprises 15 residues. Germline V gene sequence: CDR1 SGHRS, CDR2 YFSETQ. The ends lost 0 bases at V and 2 bases at J; junction bases unmatched: 3. Written as DNA, the CDR3 is TGCGCCAGCAGCTTGGCGGGACAGCCCACAGATACGCAGTATTTT. Translated: CASSLAGQPTDTQYF.

In its sample, this clone was seen a few times. This chain uses TRBV6-5 with TRBJ2-1, with 7 positions matching TRBD2. From germline, CDR1 is MNHEY and CDR2 SVGAGI. CDR3 length: 13 amino acids. Trimming took 6 bases from V and 10 from J; bases not matched to a gene: 9. Written as DNA, the CDR3 is TGTGCCAGCAGGGCGACTAGCTTCAGGGAGCAGTTCTTC. Encoded protein: CASRATSFREQFF.

The rearrangement uses TRBV18 and TRBJ1-1, with 8 bases identical to TRBD1. Germline V gene sequence: CDR1 KGHSH, CDR2 LQKENI. The CDR3 runs 13 residues. The V and J ends lost 7 bases and 1 base, in that order; junction bases with no gene match: 2. CDR3: CASFGTGNTEAFF. CDR3 DNA: TGTGCCAGCTTCGGGACAGGGAACACTGAAGCTTTCTTT. Together with reference TRBV18 and TRBJ1-1, the CDR3 gives the full variable domain: NAGVMQNPRHLVRRRGQEARLRCSPMKGHSHVYWYRQLPEEGLKFMVYLQKENIIDESGMPKERFSAEFPKEGPSILRIQQVVRGDSAAYFCASFGTGNTEAFFGQGTRLTVV.